This TCR beta chain is drawn from a study of blood T cell repertoires in COVID-19 (dated by TCRdb to 2018 to 2021). At the level of the whole study: Collaborator samples came from the United States, Italy and Spain and covered acute and convalescent phases of COVID-19. The samples were drawn from two sources: the first 160 participants of the ongoing ImmuneRACE study, and 1,000 to 1,500 subjects contributed by 6 global collaborators. A freely available public database, intended as a resource for researchers studying the immune response to SARS-CoV-2, is where the repertoires were released. The prospective study material was composed of cDNA or gDNA derived from T cells, B-cell-depleted T cells, or PBMCs. Subjects who had been exposed to COVID-19, were actively infected with it, or had recovered from it provided the deeply sampled blood TCRbeta repertoires that made up the dataset. Sample metadata almost always included a de-identified subject ID, COVID-19 status, age in years and sex. Where available, HLA class I and class II types were taken from metadata supplied by the sample provider and were not determined by assay-based typing. Results and caveats for the whole study, not just this receptor: The quantity of clinical and demographic metadata differed by source and by participant and was supplied without curation.

This clone was counted a single time. There is no known antigen for this receptor. Per-base quality was not reported, and no clone a single base away is much larger than it. Each collaborating institution followed its own protocols to collect whole blood in K2EDTA tubes. For TCRbeta analysis, collaborators shipped samples as frozen whole blood, isolated PBMCs, or DNA extracted from either of those sample types. The immunoSEQ Assay, a bias-controlled multiplex PCR, was used to amplify TCRbeta CDR3 regions from genomic DNA. Concerning the study's data processing: Nucleated cell counts per sample were estimated from amplification of reference gene primers within the assay. Sequence reads were collapsed and filtered to measure the absolute abundance of every unique TCRbeta CDR3 rearrangement. For each sample, productive Simpson clonality was calculated by taking the square root of Simpson's diversity index across productive rearrangements. As stored in TCRdb, this immuneACCESS dataset retains in-frame rearrangements with V and J assigned. A fraction of the clones does not appear; measured against another copy, unresolved V genes explain less than half of the discrepancy, and the remainder lacks a known reason. The DNA was the basis for D and trimming; V, J and clone size are from that table. The sample table shows under 200,000 clones, and approximately 81% are seen once. The ten largest clones add up to roughly 4.5% of the sample.

Relative to germline, V is 0 bases shorter and J is 3 bases shorter, with 9 bases between their ends. From cysteine to phenylalanine, the CDR3 is 15 amino acids long. Only the CDR3 DNA stays, 45 bases, in frame from base 1. CDR1 and CDR2, looked up from the germline V gene, are SGHTA and FQGNSA. Recombination linked TRBV7-2 to TRBJ1-5; no D gene is confidently identified. Input material: peripheral blood. The sequence was collected from a woman of 80 years or more with acute or convalescent COVID-19. CDR3 loop: CASSLALAPNQPQHF. Here is the DNA: TGTGCCAGCAGCTTAGCTTTAGCGCCCAATCAGCCCCAGCATTTT.